This T cell receptor (beta chain) was identified during a study of T cell repertoires in cytomegalovirus infection. The study's findings and limits: What dominated the ex vivo response were HLA-C-restricted CMV-specific TCR beta clonotypes. Accumulated public TCR beta family frequency recognized individuals carrying CMV together with the relevant HLA.

The CDR3 has 15 residues. Trimming took 5 bases from V and 3 from J, leaving 14 bases between them. Germline lookup yields CDR1 MNHNS and CDR2 SASEGT. Regarding this clonotype: What it binds is not known.

TCRdb independently ran MiXCR on the reads; one entry per CDR3 protein. The sample includes approximately 390,000 distinct CDR3 sequences, roughly 36% seen only once; the top ten take 13%. This chain uses TRBV6-1 with TRBJ1-5; possible D gene TRBD1, 5 bases. This receptor was taken from a human donor in good health (CMV status not recorded). Some clones in this sample may be carry-over from other donors' samples. Sequences were derived from cultured PBMCs, sampled from culture after CMV antigen stimulation. The CDR3 DNA reads as TGTGCCAGCAGTCAATCCGGGGCTTACAATCAGCCCCAGCATTTT. This encodes CASSQSGAYNQPQHF.